This T cell receptor (beta chain) was recorded in a study of cytomegalovirus exposure and HLA in healthy donors. Germline-derived CDR1 and CDR2 are GTSNPN and SVGIG (reference sequence). V dropped 0 bases and J dropped 2 bases, with 8 bases sitting between them. The CDR3 consists of 15 residues. 60 Vbeta and 13 Jbeta primers were used in PCR. The repertoire was sequenced with immunoSEQ multiplex PCR; TCRdb's copy has only in-frame clones and lacks some. Of around 130,000 clones in the sample, 81% were seen once. Remarks on this clone: The antigen remains undetermined.

Notes on the study in general: When analyzed later, the rates of TCR association showed variation by HLA locus, with DRB1 the most and HLA-C the fewest. It was reportedly the case that the classifier diagnosed cytomegalovirus status with high specificity and sensitivity.

The gene calls are TRBV30 and TRBJ2-6; possibly TRBD1 for D (5 bases). The sample consisted of PBMCs. The receptor was derived from a man younger than 35 in good health and CMV-seronegative. The CDR3 nucleotides are TGTGCCTGGAGTGTAGGGGATACTGGGGCCAACGTCCTGACTTTC. Encoded protein: CAWSVGDTGANVLTF.